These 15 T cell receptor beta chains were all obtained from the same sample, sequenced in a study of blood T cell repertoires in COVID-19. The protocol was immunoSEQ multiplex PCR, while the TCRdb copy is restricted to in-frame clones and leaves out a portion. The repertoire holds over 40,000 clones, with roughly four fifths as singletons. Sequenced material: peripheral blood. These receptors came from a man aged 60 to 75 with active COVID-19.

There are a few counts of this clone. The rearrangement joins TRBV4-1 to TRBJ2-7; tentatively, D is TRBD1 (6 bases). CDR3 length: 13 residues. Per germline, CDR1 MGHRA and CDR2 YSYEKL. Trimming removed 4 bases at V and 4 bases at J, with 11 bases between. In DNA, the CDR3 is TGCGCCAGCAGCCCATATAGGGGGTACGAGCAGTACTTC. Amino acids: CASSPYRGYEQYF.

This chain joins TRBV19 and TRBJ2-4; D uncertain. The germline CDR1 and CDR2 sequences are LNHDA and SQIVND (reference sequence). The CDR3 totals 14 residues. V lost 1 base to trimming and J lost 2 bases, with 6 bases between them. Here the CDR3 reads CASSIGATKNIQYF. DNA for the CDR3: TGTGCCAGTAGTATAGGGGCCACCAAAAACATTCAGTACTTC.

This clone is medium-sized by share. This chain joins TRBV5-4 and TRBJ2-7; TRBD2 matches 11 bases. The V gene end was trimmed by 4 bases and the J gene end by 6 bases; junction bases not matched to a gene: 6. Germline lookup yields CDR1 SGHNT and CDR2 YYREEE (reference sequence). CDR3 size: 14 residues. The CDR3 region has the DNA TGTGCCAGCAGCGACACTAGCGGGAGATCCGAGCAGTACTTC. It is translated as CASSDTSGRSEQYF.

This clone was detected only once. The CDR3, as DNA: TGCGCCAGCAGCCCGATCGGGACAGGGGCATGGTACGAGCAGTACTTC. Translation gives CASSPIGTGAWYEQYF. The V call is TRBV4-1, the J call TRBJ2-7; TRBD1 matches 10 bases. From germline, CDR1 is MGHRA and CDR2 YSYEKL. J was trimmed by 4 bases and V by 4 bases; bases with no gene match: 10. This CDR3 contains 16 residues.

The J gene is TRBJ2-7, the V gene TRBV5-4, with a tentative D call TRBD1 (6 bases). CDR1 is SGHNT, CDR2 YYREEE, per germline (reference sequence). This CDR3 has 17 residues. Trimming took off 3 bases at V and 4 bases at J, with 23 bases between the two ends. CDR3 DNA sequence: TGTGCCAGCAGCTCGTCGGTGGACAGAACTATACGATACGAGCAGTACTTC. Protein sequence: CASSSSVDRTIRYEQYF.

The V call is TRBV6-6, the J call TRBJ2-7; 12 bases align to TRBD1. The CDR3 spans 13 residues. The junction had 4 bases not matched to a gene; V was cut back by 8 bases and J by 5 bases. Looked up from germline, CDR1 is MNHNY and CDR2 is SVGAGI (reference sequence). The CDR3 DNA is TGTGCCAGCCGGGACAGGGGGCCCGACGAGCAGTACTTC. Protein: CASRDRGPDEQYF.

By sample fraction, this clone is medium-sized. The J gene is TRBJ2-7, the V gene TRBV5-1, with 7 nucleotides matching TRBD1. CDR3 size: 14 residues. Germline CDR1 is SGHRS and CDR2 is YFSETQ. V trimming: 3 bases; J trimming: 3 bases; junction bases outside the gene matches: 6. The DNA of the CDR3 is TGCGCCAGCAGCTCCGGGACAGCAAGCTACGAGCAGTACTTC. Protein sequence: CASSSGTASYEQYF.

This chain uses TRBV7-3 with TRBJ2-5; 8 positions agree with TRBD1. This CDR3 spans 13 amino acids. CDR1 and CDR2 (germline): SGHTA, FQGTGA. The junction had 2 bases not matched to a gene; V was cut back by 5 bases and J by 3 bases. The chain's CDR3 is CASSLGQEETQYF. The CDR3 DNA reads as TGTGCCAGCAGCCTGGGACAGGAAGAGACCCAGTACTTC.

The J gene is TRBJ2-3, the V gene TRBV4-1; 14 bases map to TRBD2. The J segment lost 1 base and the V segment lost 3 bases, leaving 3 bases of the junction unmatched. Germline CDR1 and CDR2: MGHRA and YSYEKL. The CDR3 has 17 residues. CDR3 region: CASSQKGLAGGTDTQYF. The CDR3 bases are TGCGCCAGCAGCCAGAAGGGACTAGCGGGAGGCACAGATACGCAGTATTTT.

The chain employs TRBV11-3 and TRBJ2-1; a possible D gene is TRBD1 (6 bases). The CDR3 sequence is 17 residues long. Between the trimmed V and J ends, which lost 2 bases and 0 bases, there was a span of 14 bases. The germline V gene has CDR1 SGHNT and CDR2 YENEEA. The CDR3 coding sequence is TGTGCCAGCAGCTTATTAGGTGCAGGGGACTCCTACAATGAGCAGTTCTTC. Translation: CASSLLGAGDSYNEQFF.

CDR3 sequence (DNA): TGCGCCAGCAGCTTTACAGGGAAGAGCAATGAGCAGTTCTTC. Translated: CASSFTGKSNEQFF. The gene calls are TRBV5-1 and TRBJ2-1, with D maybe TRBD1 (6 bases). Trimming took 2 bases from V and 6 from J, leaving 12 bases between them. Germline V gene lookup returns CDR1 SGHRS and CDR2 YFSETQ. The CDR3 length is 14 residues. The full variable domain, with the rest looked up from reference TRBV5-1 and TRBJ2-1, is KAGVTQTPRYLIKTRGQQVTLSCSPISGHRSVSWYQQTPGQGLQFLFEYFSETQRNKGNFPGRFSGRQFSNSRSEMNVSTLELGDSALYLCASSFTGKSNEQFFGPGTRLTVL.

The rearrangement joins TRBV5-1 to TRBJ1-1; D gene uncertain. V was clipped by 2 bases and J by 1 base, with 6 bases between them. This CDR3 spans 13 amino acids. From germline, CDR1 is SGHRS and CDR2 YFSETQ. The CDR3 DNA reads TGCGCCAGCAGCTTAATCAAGAACACTGAAGCTTTCTTT. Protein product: CASSLIKNTEAFF.

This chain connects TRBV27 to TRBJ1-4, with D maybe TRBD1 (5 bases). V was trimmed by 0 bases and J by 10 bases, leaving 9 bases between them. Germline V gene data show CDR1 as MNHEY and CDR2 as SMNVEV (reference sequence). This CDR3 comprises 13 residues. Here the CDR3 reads CASSLSQGGKLFF. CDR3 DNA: TGTGCCAGCAGTTTATCCCAGGGAGGAAAACTGTTTTTT.

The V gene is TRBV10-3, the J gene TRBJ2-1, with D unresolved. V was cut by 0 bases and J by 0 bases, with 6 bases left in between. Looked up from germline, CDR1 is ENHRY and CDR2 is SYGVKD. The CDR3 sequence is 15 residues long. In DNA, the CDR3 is TGTGCCATCAGTGAGTCTCAGGACTCCTACAATGAGCAGTTCTTC. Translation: CAISESQDSYNEQFF.

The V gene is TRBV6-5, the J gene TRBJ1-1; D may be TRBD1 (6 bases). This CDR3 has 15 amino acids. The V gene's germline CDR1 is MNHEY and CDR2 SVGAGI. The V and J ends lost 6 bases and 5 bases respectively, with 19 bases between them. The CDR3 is CASRTRDIGRTEAFF. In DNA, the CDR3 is TGTGCCAGCAGAACCCGGGACATCGGGAGGACTGAAGCTTTCTTT.